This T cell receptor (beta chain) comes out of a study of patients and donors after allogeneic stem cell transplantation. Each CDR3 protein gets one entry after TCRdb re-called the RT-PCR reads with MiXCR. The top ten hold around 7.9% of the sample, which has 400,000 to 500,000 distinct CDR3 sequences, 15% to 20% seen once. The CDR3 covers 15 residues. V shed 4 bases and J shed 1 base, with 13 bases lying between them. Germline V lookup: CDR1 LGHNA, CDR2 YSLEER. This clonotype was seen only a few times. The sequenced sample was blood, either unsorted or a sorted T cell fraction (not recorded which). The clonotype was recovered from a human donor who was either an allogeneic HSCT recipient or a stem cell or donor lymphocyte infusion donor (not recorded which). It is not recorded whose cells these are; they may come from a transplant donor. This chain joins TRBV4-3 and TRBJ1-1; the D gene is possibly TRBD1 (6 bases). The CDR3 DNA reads TGCGCCAGCAGCCCGAGGGCAGGGGAGAACACTGAAGCTTTCTTT. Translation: CASSPRAGENTEAFF.